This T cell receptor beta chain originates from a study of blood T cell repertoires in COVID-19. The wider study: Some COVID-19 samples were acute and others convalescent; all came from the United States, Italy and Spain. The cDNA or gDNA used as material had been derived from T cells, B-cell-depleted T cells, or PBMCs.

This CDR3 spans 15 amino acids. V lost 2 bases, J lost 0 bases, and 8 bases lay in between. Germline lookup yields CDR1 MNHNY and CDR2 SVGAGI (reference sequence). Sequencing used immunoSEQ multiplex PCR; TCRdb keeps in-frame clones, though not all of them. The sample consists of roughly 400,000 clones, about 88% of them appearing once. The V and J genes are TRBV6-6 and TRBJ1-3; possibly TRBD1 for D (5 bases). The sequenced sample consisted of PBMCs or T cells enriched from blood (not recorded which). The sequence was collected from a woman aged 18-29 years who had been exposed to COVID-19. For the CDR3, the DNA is TGTGCCAGCAGTTACGGGGCCATCTCTGGAAACACCATATATTTT. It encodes CASSYGAISGNTIYF.